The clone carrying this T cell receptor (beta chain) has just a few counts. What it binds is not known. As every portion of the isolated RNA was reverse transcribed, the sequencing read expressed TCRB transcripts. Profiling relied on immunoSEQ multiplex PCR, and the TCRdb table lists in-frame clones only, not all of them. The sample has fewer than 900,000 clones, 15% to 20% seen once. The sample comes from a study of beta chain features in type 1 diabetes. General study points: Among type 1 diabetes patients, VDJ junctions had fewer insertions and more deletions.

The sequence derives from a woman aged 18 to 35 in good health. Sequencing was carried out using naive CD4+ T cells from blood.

This CDR3 reads CASSVRGSYCQETQYF. The CDR3 coding sequence is TGCGCCAGCAGTGTCAGGGGAAGTTATTGCCAAGAGACCCAGTACTTC. This sequence joins TRBV23-1 and TRBJ2-5, with D possibly matching TRBD1 (6 bases). TRBV23-1 is identified as an open reading frame with a role that is uncertain. Between the trimmed V and J ends, which lost 5 bases and 1 base, there was a span of 17 bases. The CDR3 covers 16 residues.